Listed below are T cell receptor beta chains from one sample, sequenced in a study of cytomegalovirus exposure and HLA in healthy donors. Sequencing was performed with immunoSEQ multiplex PCR; in TCRdb, only in-frame clones are kept and a portion is missing. The sample contains about 110,000 clones, around three quarters of which appear only once. The material sequenced was PBMCs. These receptors came from a woman aged 25-40 years in good health and CMV-seronegative. Each CDR3 is given with its conserved first and last residue. The D gene is left open where the match is weak. Only part of the rows carry a size: once, few, many, or a class if the clone is expanded.

. | TRBJ2-7 | TRBD1 | 14 | TRBV15 | TGTGCCACCAGCAGATACAGGGGGGCCTACGAGCAGTACTTC | CATSRYRGAYEQYF
. | TRBJ2-5 | TRBD1 | 15 | TRBV4-1 | TGCGCCAGCAGCCTCGACGGGGACAGGGCTGAGACCCAGTACTTC | CASSLDGDRAETQYF
. | TRBJ1-2 | . | 13 | TRBV28 | TGTGCCAGCAGGGTCCCCGCCCGGGGTGGCTACACCTTC | CASRVPARGGYTF
. | TRBJ2-1 | TRBD2 | 16 | TRBV6-4 | TGTGCCAGCAGACCTCTAGCGGGAGGGCGTTTAGATGAGCAGTTCTTC | CASRPLAGGRLDEQFF
. | TRBJ1-1 | . | 14 | TRBV7-2 | TGTGCCAGCAGCTTACCGGGACAGAACACTGAAGCTTTCTTT | CASSLPGQNTEAFF
. | TRBJ2-7 | . | 13 | TRBV6-6 | TGTGCCAGCAGTTACGCCAGTAACTACGAGCAGTACTTC | CASSYASNYEQYF
. | TRBJ2-1 | . | 16 | TRBV10-3 | TGTGCCATCAGTGAGACAAGAGAGGGTCACTACAATGAGCAGTTCTTC | CAISETREGHYNEQFF
. | TRBJ2-2 | . | 17 | TRBV4-2 | TGTGCCAGCAGCCAGTGGGACCGCGGGGCGAACACCGGGGAGCTGTTTTTT | CASSQWDRGANTGELFF
. | TRBJ1-5 | TRBD1 | 15 | TRBV30 | TGTGCCTGTAGTAGGACAGGTATGAGCAATCAGCCCCAGCATTTT | CACSRTGMSNQPQHF
. | TRBJ2-1 | . | 13 | TRBV19 | TGTGCCAGTAGTGTTCTAGCTTCCAATGAGCAGTTCTTC | CASSVLASNEQFF
. | TRBJ2-5 | TRBD2 | 16 | TRBV4-2 | TGTGCCAGCAGCCAGGGGCGGGACTATTACCAAGAGACCCAGTACTTC | CASSQGRDYYQETQYF
. | TRBJ1-2 | . | 14 | TRBV5-1 | TGCGCCAGCAGCTTAGGACAAGCTAACTATGGCTACACCTTC | CASSLGQANYGYTF
. | TRBJ2-1 | . | 13 | TRBV5-1 | TGCGCCAGCAGCTTGGTAAGAGGCAATGAGCAGTTCTTC | CASSLVRGNEQFF
. | TRBJ2-5 | TRBD2 | 14 | TRBV14 | TGTGCCAGCAGTCTAGCGGGAGGGTACGAGACCCAGTACTTC | CASSLAGGYETQYF
. | TRBJ2-7 | . | 12 | TRBV30 | TGTGCCTGGAGTATGGGGGGCTACGAGCAGTACTTC | CAWSMGGYEQYF
. | TRBJ1-2 | . | 13 | TRBV4-1 | TGCGCCAGCAGCCGGGGGCCGGACTATGGCTACACCTTC | CASSRGPDYGYTF
. | TRBJ2-1 | TRBD1 | 17 | TRBV5-1 | TGCGCCAGCAGTAACTGGACAGGGGCGACTTTTGGGAATGAGCAGTTCTTC | CASSNWTGATFGNEQFF
. | TRBJ1-2 | TRBD1 | 14 | TRBV28 | TGTGCCAGCAGTATCGGGACAGGCCCATATGGCTACACCTTC | CASSIGTGPYGYTF
. | TRBJ2-1 | TRBD1 | 15 | TRBV9 | TGTGCCAGCAGCGTAAGGGGGCTCTCCTACAATGAGCAGTTCTTC | CASSVRGLSYNEQFF
. | TRBJ2-7 | TRBD2 | 15 | TRBV2 | TGTGCCAGCCGGGGGGGACTAGCGGGAGCCTACGAGCAGTACTTC | CASRGGLAGAYEQYF
few | TRBJ2-7 | TRBD2 | 15 | TRBV6-6 | TGTGCCAGCGCTAGGGTACTAGCGGGAACTGGGGAGCAGTACTTC | CASARVLAGTGEQYF
. | TRBJ2-3 | TRBD2 | 15 | TRBV19 | TGTGCCAGTAGTATACTAGCGGGAGTGGCAGATACGCAGTATTTT | CASSILAGVADTQYF
. | TRBJ2-1 | TRBD2 | 13 | TRBV30 | TGTGCCTGGAGTCCCCTTATTAGCGGGTTCCAGTTCTTC | CAWSPLISGFQFF
. | TRBJ1-1 | TRBD1 | 19 | TRBV28 | TGTGCCAGCAGCCCTATTGGGGACAGGGTCAGAAACACAGCCACTGAAGCTTTCTTT | CASSPIGDRVRNTATEAFF
. | TRBJ1-1 | . | 14 | TRBV28 | TGTGCCAGCAGTGCCCTATCTTTGAACACTGAAGCTTTCTTT | CASSALSLNTEAFF
. | TRBJ2-7 | . | 13 | TRBV27 | TGTGCCAGCAGCGTAGGGACAAACCTCAAGCAGTACTTC | CASSVGTNLKQYF
. | TRBJ2-1 | TRBD1 | 15 | TRBV27 | TGTGCCAGCAGACTCACAGGGGAGTCCTACAATGAGCAGTTCTTC | CASRLTGESYNEQFF
. | TRBJ2-7 | TRBD1 | 16 | TRBV6-4 | TGTGCCAGCAGTAAATCATCCGGGACAGGGTCCTACGAGCAGTACTTC | CASSKSSGTGSYEQYF